These 5 T cell receptor beta chains came from one sample sequenced in a study of control samples from healthy donors and cancer patients. The assay was immunoSEQ multiplex PCR, and TCRdb's table has in-frame clones only and misses some. The table includes fewer than 80,000 clones, 90% detected once. Material for sequencing was PBMCs. These receptors all stem from a man aged 55 to 69 with colorectal cancer.

V and J are TRBV6-5 and TRBJ2-3; TRBD1 agrees at 9 bases. Looked up from germline, CDR1 is MNHEY and CDR2 is SVGAGI. V lost 7 bases to trimming and J lost 5 bases; unmatched junction nucleotides: 4. The CDR3 has 13 residues. In nucleotides, the CDR3 is TGTGCCAGCAACAACAGGGGGCGAGATACGCAGTATTTT. Its protein is CASNNRGRDTQYF.

The rearrangement links TRBV7-9 to TRBJ1-1; D gene ambiguous. Trimming took 7 bases from V and 3 from J, leaving 15 bases between them. Germline V gene data show CDR1 as SEHNR and CDR2 as FQNEAQ (reference sequence). This CDR3 is built from 14 residues. CDR3 amino acids: CASKRMVGYTEAFF. As DNA, the CDR3 is TGTGCCAGCAAGAGGATGGTGGGCTACACTGAAGCTTTCTTT.

This chain joins TRBV6-6 and TRBJ1-4, with 10 bases identical to TRBD1. The trim removed 6 bases at V and 1 base at J, leaving 2 bases unmatched. The CDR3 is 15 residues long. Per the germline V gene, CDR1 is MNHNY and CDR2 is SVGAGI (reference sequence). CDR3 loop: CASRTGGVTNEKLFF. The DNA of the CDR3 is TGTGCCAGCAGGACAGGGGGCGTAACTAATGAAAAACTGTTTTTT.

The V gene is TRBV30, the J gene TRBJ1-2, with D perhaps TRBD1 (5 bases). The germline V and J ends were trimmed by 4 bases and 0 bases, with 12 bases remaining between them. Germline V lookup: CDR1 GTSNPN, CDR2 SVGIG (reference sequence). The CDR3 sequence is 14 residues long. The CDR3 coding sequence is TGTGCCTGGACAGGGCCCCGACCTAACTATGGCTACACCTTC. Translating it yields CAWTGPRPNYGYTF.

The chain is built from TRBV5-4 and TRBJ1-2; 9 bases are shared with TRBD1. The V gene end was trimmed by 0 bases and the J gene end by 4 bases; junction bases not matched to a gene: 4. The CDR3 has 15 amino acids. From germline, CDR1 is SGHNT and CDR2 YYREEE (reference sequence). The CDR3 protein is CASSLAGTGSYGYTF. The CDR3 nucleotides read TGTGCCAGCAGCTTGGCCGGGACAGGGTCCTATGGCTACACCTTC.